The 28 T cell receptor beta chains below were found in one sample sequenced in a study of beta chain features in type 1 diabetes. Study outcomes and limitations: For Type 1 diabetes patients, all four CD4+ subsets carried TCRB CDR3s that were moderately but significantly shorter.

Their cognate antigens are unknown. Expressed TCRB transcripts were sequenced because the isolated RNA had all been reverse transcribed beforehand. TCRdb keeps only in-frame clones here, not all; method: immunoSEQ multiplex PCR. The sample consists of fewer than 450,000 clones, 13% of them appearing once. Source material: naive CD4+ T cells from blood. The receptors here all came from a woman in her late teens or twenties with type 1 diabetes.

The chain combines TRBV7-2 with TRBJ2-5; 7 bases match TRBD2. Germline trimming cut 0 bases from V and 5 bases from J; bases unmatched to any gene: 3. Germline V gene lookup returns CDR1 SGHTA and CDR2 FQGNSA. The CDR3 spans 14 residues. The CDR3 coding sequence is TGTGCCAGCAGCTTAGCGCCAGCGGGGGAGACCCAGTACTTC. Translation: CASSLAPAGETQYF.

The chain couples TRBV19 to TRBJ2-3, with TRBD2 identical over 7 bases. Trimming took 7 bases from V and 4 from J; bases not matched to a gene: 11. The CDR3 spans 15 residues. The V gene's germline CDR1 is LNHDA and CDR2 SQIVND (reference sequence). The CDR3 DNA reads TGTGCCAGTACCCCTTTAGGTCGGGGGGCAGATACGCAGTATTTT. Protein product: CASTPLGRGADTQYF.

This clone came up a few times. V is TRBV18 and J is TRBJ1-1; TRBD1 is a possible D gene (5 bases). Trimming removed 8 bases from V and 2 bases from J, with 12 bases in between. The CDR3 consists of 13 residues. CDR1 and CDR2 from the germline V gene are KGHSH and LQKENI. CDR3 amino acids: CASRGNLNTEAFF. CDR3 sequence (DNA): TGTGCCAGCCGGGGGAATTTAAACACTGAAGCTTTCTTT.

The rearrangement links TRBV18 to TRBJ2-1; possibly TRBD2 for D (6 bases). The CDR3 contains 16 residues. Per germline, CDR1 KGHSH and CDR2 LQKENI. V lost 3 bases and J lost 5, with 17 bases in between. The CDR3 DNA reads as TGTGCCAGCTCACCGCTCGCCGGGACTCGAAACAATGAGCAGTTCTTC. It is translated as CASSPLAGTRNNEQFF.

J is TRBJ2-1 and V is TRBV7-3; possible D gene TRBD2, 5 bases. CDR1 is SGHTA, CDR2 FQGTGA, per germline. CDR3 length equals 16 residues. With 6 bases removed from V and 7 bases from J, the gap between germline ends came to 22 bases. The CDR3 DNA reads TGTGCCAGCAGTTATCTCCGGGATCCGCCTTATAATGAGCAGTTCTTC. This translates into CASSYLRDPPYNEQFF.

The rearrangement links TRBV4-3 to TRBJ2-5; D is perhaps TRBD1 (6 bases). Trimming shortened V by 0 bases and J by 7 bases, and 15 bases separated the two germline ends. This CDR3 region has 15 residues. Germline assignment: CDR1 LGHNA and CDR2 YSLEER. The CDR3 region is CASSQDGGQGRTQYF. CDR3 nucleotides: TGCGCCAGCAGCCAAGATGGTGGCCAGGGGCGGACCCAGTACTTC.

V gene TRBV19 combines with J gene TRBJ2-1; 13 nucleotides match TRBD2. Germline V lookup: CDR1 LNHDA, CDR2 SQIVND (reference sequence). The V segment lost 7 bases and the J segment 7 bases; nucleotides outside the gene matches: 7. The CDR3 totals 15 residues. The CDR3 sequence is CASKELAGGPNEQFF. The CDR3 DNA sequence: TGTGCCAGTAAAGAACTAGCGGGAGGGCCAAATGAGCAGTTCTTC.

This clone has just a few counts. The V gene is TRBV19, the J gene TRBJ2-2, with D perhaps matching TRBD2 (6 bases). CDR3 length equals 16 residues. Germline V CDR1 and CDR2: LNHDA, SQIVND (reference sequence). V lost 3 bases and J lost 0, with 11 bases in between. CDR3 DNA: TGTGCCAGTAGTATGACGATAGCGGCGAACACCGGGGAGCTGTTTTTT. Encoded protein: CASSMTIAANTGELFF.

The V gene is TRBV5-1, the J gene TRBJ2-3; 10 nucleotides match TRBD2. This CDR3 region has 16 residues. After removal of 4 bases from V and 6 bases from J, the junction contained 11 bases not matched to a gene. Germline loops: CDR1 SGHRS, CDR2 YFSETQ. CDR3 nucleotides: TGCGCCAGCAGCCCCGGGCCGGGACTAGCGTACGATACGCAGTATTTT. Protein sequence: CASSPGPGLAYDTQYF.

CDR3 nucleotides: TGTGCCAGCAGCGAAGGGACTAGCGGCTACGAGCAGTACTTC. Translated: CASSEGTSGYEQYF. The chain is built from TRBV9 and TRBJ2-7, with 11 nucleotides matching TRBD2. The CDR3 is 14 amino acids. Per the germline V gene, CDR1 is SGDLS and CDR2 is YYNGEE. V was clipped by 3 bases and J by 3 bases; unmatched bases: 2.

The chain joins TRBV28 to TRBJ2-7, with TRBD1 as a possible D gene (6 bases). Trimming took off 7 bases at V and 2 bases at J, with 12 bases between the two ends. This CDR3 comprises 13 residues. From germline, CDR1 is MDHEN and CDR2 SYDVKM. The CDR3 loop reads CASNRQVPYEQYF. CDR3 nucleotide sequence: TGTGCCAGCAACCGACAGGTACCCTACGAGCAGTACTTC.

As concerns this clone: Germline and junction disagree at one end, which may indicate a read error. This chain links TRBV4-1 with TRBJ1-1, with no clear D. This CDR3 contains 15 residues. CDR1 and CDR2 (germline): MGHRA, YSYEKL. The CDR3 reads CASSLEAAGNTEAFF. The CDR3 DNA is TGTGCCAGCAGCCTCGAAGCGGCAGGGAACACTGAAGCTTTCTTT.

This chain uses TRBV30 with TRBJ2-2; D call uncertain. The ends were cut back, 0 bases at V and 4 bases at J, with 15 bases in the middle. CDR3 length: 16 amino acids. Germline assignment: CDR1 GTSNPN and CDR2 SVGIG (reference sequence). The CDR3 DNA follows: TGTGCCTGGAGTGTTGAACGGTCCTCCCTCACCGGGGAGCTGTTTTTT. It encodes CAWSVERSSLTGELFF.

This clone was counted a few times. The genes are TRBV20-1 and TRBJ2-7, with D perhaps matching TRBD1 (5 bases). The germline V gene encodes CDR1 DFQATT and CDR2 SNEGSKA (reference sequence). There are 11 residues in the CDR3. V was pared by 6 bases and J by 7 bases, with 13 bases between. CDR3 protein: CSARAFEEQYF. The DNA for the CDR3 is TGCAGTGCCAGGGCTTTCGAGGAGCAGTACTTC.

This chain links TRBV7-2 with TRBJ2-1; D possibly corresponds to TRBD1 (6 bases). This CDR3 has 19 residues. Trimming removed 5 bases at V and 5 bases at J, with 28 bases between. Germline CDR1 and CDR2: SGHTA and FQGNSA. In nucleotides, the CDR3 is TGTGCCAGCAGCCCGTACCTTTACAGGGCCCCCGAGGATCACAATGAGCAGTTCTTC. It translates to CASSPYLYRAPEDHNEQFF. The whole variable domain, remainder taken from reference TRBV7-2 and TRBJ2-1, is GAGVSQSPSNKVTEKGKDVELRCDPISGHTALYWYRQSLGQGLEFLIYFQGNSAPDKSGLPSDRFSAERTGGSVSTLTIQRTQQEDSAVYLCASSPYLYRAPEDHNEQFFGPGTRLTVL.

The genes are TRBV19 and TRBJ1-1; D might be TRBD1 (5 bases). This CDR3 comprises 13 residues. The germline V gene has CDR1 LNHDA and CDR2 SQIVND (reference sequence). The germline V and J ends were trimmed by 9 bases and 4 bases, with 15 bases remaining between them. The CDR3 loop reads CASLQVPGTEAFF. The CDR3 DNA reads as TGTGCCAGCCTACAGGTCCCCGGCACTGAAGCTTTCTTT.

This clone was seen a few times. V usage is TRBV7-7 and J usage is TRBJ2-5, with D perhaps TRBD1 (5 bases). The V end lost 1 base, the J end lost 4 bases, and 10 bases lay between the germline ends. The CDR3 is 14 residues long. Per germline, CDR1 SSHAT and CDR2 FNYEAQ (reference sequence). Here the CDR3 DNA reads TGTGCCAGCAGCTTAGGTCGCCAGGGAGAGACCCAGTACTTC. Translated, it gives CASSLGRQGETQYF.

The V and J genes are TRBV25-1 and TRBJ2-4; 9 positions agree with TRBD2. With 11 bases clipped from V and 2 bases from J, the junction kept 4 bases outside the gene matches. CDR1 and CDR2 (germline): MGHDK, SYGVNS. This CDR3 has 13 residues. In DNA form, the CDR3 reads TGTGCCGTTAGCGGGAGTTCCAAAAACATTCAGTACTTC. Protein product: CAVSGSSKNIQYF.

The sample holds a few counts of this clone. V usage is TRBV19 and J usage is TRBJ2-5; weak D call: TRBD2 (6 bases). This CDR3 is built from 12 residues. V was clipped by 4 bases and J by 5 bases, with 8 bases between them. The V gene's germline CDR1 is LNHDA and CDR2 SQIVND (reference sequence). This CDR3 is CASSSGTETQYF. In nucleotides, the CDR3 is TGTGCCAGTAGTAGCGGGACGGAGACCCAGTACTTC.

V and J are TRBV5-8 and TRBJ2-1; TRBD2 aligns across 12 bases. Trimming cost V 4 bases and J 6 bases; bases outside gene matches: 5. Germline loops: CDR1 SGHTS, CDR2 YDEGEE. CDR3 length: 15 residues. The CDR3 sequence is CASSPTSGSTNEQFF. The CDR3, as DNA: TGTGCCAGCAGCCCGACTAGCGGGAGTACCAATGAGCAGTTCTTC.

The chain joins TRBV29-1 to TRBJ2-5, with TRBD1 matching 8 bases. Germline-derived CDR1 and CDR2 are SQVTM and ANQGSEA. J lost 4 bases, V lost 2 bases, and 6 bases had no gene match. The CDR3 is 14 amino acids. The CDR3: CSVESRTGRETQYF. The CDR3 nucleotides read TGCAGCGTTGAATCGAGGACAGGGAGAGAGACCCAGTACTTC.

In its sample, this clone was seen a few times. The rearrangement joins TRBV7-2 to TRBJ2-3; D remains ambiguous. Deletions cut 4 bases from V and 5 bases from J, with 13 bases between. The CDR3 consists of 14 residues. Germline values: CDR1 SGHTA, CDR2 FQGNSA. The CDR3 spells CASSSTRAGDTQYF. The CDR3 DNA is TGTGCCAGCAGCTCGACTCGAGCCGGAGATACGCAGTATTTT.

V gene TRBV10-3 combines with J gene TRBJ1-1, with D possibly TRBD1 on 5 matching bases. The germline V gene encodes CDR1 ENHRY and CDR2 SYGVKD. The CDR3 is made up of 13 amino acids. V was shortened by 6 bases and J by 1 base, with 9 bases between the two germline ends. The CDR3 DNA follows: TGTGCCATCAGGACAGCTGCGAACACTGAAGCTTTCTTT. This sequence encodes CAIRTAANTEAFF.

The V call is TRBV30, the J call TRBJ2-2; D call uncertain. This CDR3 is built from 12 residues. In germline, CDR1 is GTSNPN, CDR2 SVGIG (reference sequence). V was shortened by 4 bases and J by 6 bases, with 9 bases between the two germline ends. The CDR3 DNA is TGTGCCTGGACATCGGGTCCCGGGGAGCTGTTTTTT. Translated: CAWTSGPGELFF.

CDR3 protein: CASSPGDERTEAFF. The CDR3, as DNA: TGCGCCAGCAGCCCCGGAGATGAGAGGACTGAAGCTTTCTTT. The chain combines TRBV4-1 with TRBJ1-1; unclear D gene. Trimming took 4 bases from V and 5 from J, leaving 14 bases between them. The CDR3 covers 14 residues. Germline CDR1 is MGHRA and CDR2 is YSYEKL.

This clone has a handful of counts. The chain links TRBV27 to TRBJ1-1; maybe TRBD1 (5 bases). The CDR3 consists of 13 residues. V lost 6 bases to trimming and J lost 4 bases, with 12 bases between them. The germline V gene encodes CDR1 MNHEY and CDR2 SMNVEV (reference sequence). This CDR3 is CASSAWRGTEAFF. CDR3 sequence (DNA): TGTGCCAGCAGCGCTTGGAGGGGCACTGAAGCTTTCTTT.

The V call is TRBV9, the J call TRBJ2-1; 13 nucleotides line up with TRBD2. The CDR3 runs to 17 residues. CDR1 is SGDLS, CDR2 YYNGEE, per germline. The ends lost 3 bases at V and 6 bases at J; junction bases unmatched: 9. The CDR3 DNA follows: TGTGCCAGCAGCGCCTTATGGACTAGCGGGAGCAGCAATGAGCAGTTCTTC. Protein sequence: CASSALWTSGSSNEQFF. The variable domain in full, with the rest retrieved from reference TRBV9 and TRBJ2-1, is DSGVTQTPKHLITATGQRVTLRCSPRSGDLSVYWYQQSLDQGLQFLIQYYNGEERAKGNILERFSAQQFPDLHSELNLSSLELGDSALYFCASSALWTSGSSNEQFFGPGTRLTVL.

This chain uses TRBV9 with TRBJ1-1; D possibly corresponds to TRBD1 (6 bases). CDR3 length: 14 amino acids. Germline V gene data show CDR1 as SGDLS and CDR2 as YYNGEE. V gave up 0 bases and J gave up 5 bases, with 11 bases separating them. The CDR3 region has the DNA TGTGCCAGCAGCGTAGTTGGGGGCCGGACTGAAGCTTTCTTT. As protein: CASSVVGGRTEAFF.